The 5 T cell receptor beta chains reported below all come from one sample, sequenced in a study of cytomegalovirus exposure and HLA in healthy donors. Use of 60 Vbeta and 13 Jbeta primers characterized the PCR. Generated by immunoSEQ multiplex PCR, the TCRdb table keeps only in-frame clones and is missing some. The sample contains over 75,000 clones, 60% to 85% of which appear only once. Material for sequencing was PBMCs. The receptors here all came from a man aged 60-69 years in good health and CMV-seropositive.

The rearrangement joins TRBV28 to TRBJ1-6, with D possibly being TRBD1 (5 bases). Germline V gene data show CDR1 as MDHEN and CDR2 as SYDVKM. The V gene lost 3 bases and the J gene lost 6 bases, with 15 bases spanning the gap. There are 16 residues in the CDR3. The CDR3 loop is CASSLGGRISNSPLHF. DNA of the CDR3: TGTGCCAGCAGTTTGGGGGGAAGGATAAGTAATTCACCCCTCCACTTT.

The chain is built from TRBV5-1 and TRBJ2-2; D perhaps matches TRBD1 (6 bases). The V end lost 4 bases, the J end lost 6 bases, and 19 bases lay between the germline ends. Germline V gene data show CDR1 as SGHRS and CDR2 as YFSETQ. The CDR3 covers 16 residues. DNA of the CDR3: TGCGCCAGCAGCGCGACTCCGGGACATCTTCCCGGGGAGCTGTTTTTT. Residues: CASSATPGHLPGELFF.

About this clone itself: This sample also contains other DNA sequences that code for the same CDR3. The gene calls are TRBV18 and TRBJ1-5; 10 bases map to TRBD1. The length of the CDR3 is 15 residues. Germline CDR1 reads KGHSH; CDR2 reads LQKENI. V shed 3 bases, J shed 4 bases, and the junction held 3 bases outside the gene matches. The CDR3 sequence: CASSPDRGGNQPQHF. The CDR3 nucleotides are TGTGCCAGCTCACCGGACAGGGGGGGGAATCAGCCCCAGCATTTT.

The rearrangement joins TRBV5-1 to TRBJ2-7; no definite D call. The V and J ends lost 1 base and 0 bases respectively, with 5 bases between them. Germline CDR1 and CDR2: SGHRS and YFSETQ. The CDR3 sequence is 13 residues long. The CDR3 region has the DNA TGCGCCAGCAGCTTGCGCGCCTCCTACGAGCAGTACTTC. Its translation: CASSLRASYEQYF.

V gene TRBV7-2 combines with J gene TRBJ1-1, with D perhaps matching TRBD1 (6 bases). The CDR3 length is 12 residues. Germline V CDR1 and CDR2: SGHTA, FQGNSA. V was trimmed by 5 bases and J by 8 bases, leaving 12 bases between them. CDR3 in amino acids: CASSLTGLEAFF. CDR3 DNA: TGTGCCAGCAGCCTAACAGGGTTGGAAGCTTTCTTT.